Reported below is one T cell receptor (beta chain). Its antigen is not identified. Primers: 60 Vbeta forward and 13 Jbeta reverse. Method: immunoSEQ multiplex PCR; TCRdb's copy keeps in-frame clones and lacks some. This listing includes approximately 40,000 clones. The sample is drawn from a study of cytomegalovirus exposure and HLA in healthy donors. Notes on the study in general: For presence/absence analyses, sequencing depth was assumed to be roughly uniform across donors. What was likely a sequencing artifact was a cluster of highly shared sequence variants.

Sequenced sample: PBMCs. The sequence was obtained from a woman between 25 and 40 years old in good health and CMV-seronegative.

CDR3 DNA: TGTGCTAGTGGTTTGTCTACCACAGGTAAAAGCACAGATACGCAGTATTTT. Protein product: CASGLSTTGKSTDTQYF. The chain uses TRBV12-5 and TRBJ2-3; D may be TRBD1 (5 bases). Trimming cost V 2 bases and J 0 bases, with 15 bases left between them. This CDR3 has 17 residues. Looked up from germline, CDR1 is LGHNT and CDR2 is FRNRAP. Filled out from reference TRBV12-5 and TRBJ2-3, the complete variable domain reads DARVTQTPRHKVTEMGQEVTMRCQPILGHNTVFWYRQTMMQGLELLAYFRNRAPLDDSGMPKDRFSAEMPDATLATLKIQPSEPRDSAVYFCASGLSTTGKSTDTQYFGPGTRLTVL.